Following are 32 T cell receptor beta chains from one sample sequenced in a study of tumor-infiltrating lymphocytes in oesophageal squamous cell carcinoma. One entry per CDR3 protein results from TCRdb running MiXCR on the PCR reads. The sample records about 8,700 distinct CDR3 sequences, less than 75% being singletons. Sequenced input: esophageal tumor tissue. These receptors were obtained from a female donor with esophageal squamous cell carcinoma.

As to this clonotype: As the CDR3 is not closed by the conserved phenylalanine or tryptophan, this likely results from a read error. Because the CDR3's place on the DNA is in doubt, the DNA is left out and the CDR3 is given as listed by TCRdb. The chain uses TRBV7-2 and TRBJ2-7; the D call TRBD2 from the table was never checked on the DNA. The CDR3 numbers 15 amino acids, ends counted. Per the germline V gene, CDR1 is SGHTA and CDR2 is FQGNSA. The CDR3 reads CASSPNYNSPLHFGN.

J is TRBJ2-3 and V is TRBV7-2; 9 nucleotides match TRBD2. The J call could be wrong; TRBJ2-1 is a better fit for the DNA end. Germline-derived CDR1 and CDR2 are SGHTA and FQGNSA. This CDR3 has 18 residues. Written as DNA, the CDR3 is TGTGCCAGCAGCTCCTCCCTGCGACTAGCGGAGACCTACAATGAGCAGTTCTTC. Protein: CASSSSLRLAETYNEQFF.

The genes are TRBV12-3 or TRBV12-4 and TRBJ2-5; D gene unclear. The J call could be wrong; TRBJ2-7 is a better fit for the DNA end. The CDR3 extends over 11 amino acids. The CDR3 nucleotides are TGTGCCAGCAGTTTACACGACGAGCAGTACTTC. It yields the protein CASSLHDEQYF.

Only a few counts were recorded for this clonotype. This sequence joins TRBV7-6 and TRBJ2-5; 7 positions match TRBD2. This CDR3 region has 13 residues. CDR1 and CDR2 from the germline V gene are SGHVS and FNYEAQ. Trimming removed 6 bases from V and 4 bases from J; junction bases left unmatched: 5. This CDR3 reads CASSSGGGETQYF. CDR3 sequence (DNA): TGTGCCAGCAGTAGTGGGGGGGGAGAGACCCAGTACTTC.

This clonotype showed up just a few times. The chain links TRBV7-6 to TRBJ2-4, with 11 bases that match TRBD1. The better agreement between TRBJ2-1 and the DNA end casts doubt on the J call. Germline CDR1 SGHVS, CDR2 FNYEAQ. CDR3 length: 15 amino acids. The CDR3: CASSWTGGAHNEQFF. The CDR3 bases are TGTGCCAGCAGCTGGACAGGGGGCGCCCACAATGAGCAGTTCTTC.

This chain links TRBV28 with TRBJ1-1; no clear D gene. Germline V gives CDR1 MDHEN, CDR2 SYDVKM. The CDR3 extends over 12 amino acids. Trimming took 3 bases from V and 7 from J, leaving 9 bases between them. CDR3 coding DNA: TGTGCCAGCAGTTTTGGGGATCTTGAAGCTTTCTTT. Protein product: CASSFGDLEAFF.

This clonotype is large by share. The chain employs TRBV12-3 or TRBV12-4 and TRBJ1-1; D may be TRBD1 (5 bases). Trimming took off 6 bases at V and 1 base at J, with 18 bases between the two ends. CDR3 size: 16 residues. CDR3 coding DNA: TGTGCCAGCAGCCTATTGATTAAGGGACGGAACACTGAAGCTTTCTTT. This gives the protein CASSLLIKGRNTEAFF.

This clonotype is classed as medium-sized. V and J are TRBV11-3 and TRBJ2-2; D is possibly TRBD1 (6 bases). CDR3 length equals 14 residues. From germline, CDR1 is SGHNT and CDR2 YENEEA. The V and J ends lost 2 bases and 6 bases respectively, with 10 bases between them. The CDR3 spells CASSLRQVAGELFF. The CDR3 DNA is TGTGCCAGCAGCTTACGACAGGTGGCCGGGGAGCTGTTTTTT.

This clonotype has only one observation. CDR3 loop: CASRRDRDYEQYF. The CDR3 nucleotides read TGTGCCAGCAGAAGGGACAGGGACTACGAGCAGTACTTC. This chain links TRBV7-8 with TRBJ2-1; 9 nucleotides line up with TRBD1. The J call may be mistaken, given a closer DNA end match to TRBJ2-7. Germline values: CDR1 SGHVS, CDR2 FQNEAQ. This CDR3 has 13 amino acids.

The chain links TRBV27 to TRBJ2-3; 11 bases line up with TRBD2. The CDR3 covers 18 residues. The germline CDR1 and CDR2 sequences are MNHEY and SMNVEV (reference sequence). J gave up 3 bases and V 2 bases, and 10 bases lay outside the gene matches. CDR3 residues: CASSLSTFGLAGTDTQYF. CDR3 bases: TGTGCCAGCAGTTTAAGCACCTTCGGACTAGCGGGTACAGATACGCAGTATTTT.

For the CDR3, the DNA is TGTGCCAGCAGCGTCCGACTAGCTAATGAGCAGTACTTC. The encoded protein is CASSVRLANEQYF. The J gene is TRBJ2-5, the V gene TRBV7-2, with 7 bases identical to TRBD2. This CDR3 is 13 amino acids long. The germline V gene encodes CDR1 SGHTA and CDR2 FQGNSA. V gave up 5 bases and J gave up 11 bases; unmatched junction bases: 11.

V and J are TRBV5-5 and TRBJ2-1; 8 nucleotides match TRBD1. The J call may be wrong; the DNA end is better matched by TRBJ2-7. Germline loops: CDR1 SGHKS, CDR2 YYEKEE (reference sequence). This CDR3 has 18 residues. The CDR3 here is CASSLVPAVGGQGFEQYF. The CDR3 coding sequence is TGTGCCAGCAGCTTGGTCCCGGCGGTTGGCGGACAGGGTTTCGAGCAGTACTTC.

The V call is TRBV7-4, the J call TRBJ2-4, with a tentative D call TRBD1 (5 bases). CDR3 size: 15 residues. Trimming took off 5 bases at V and 5 bases at J, with 16 bases between the two ends. Looked up from germline, CDR1 is SGHVT and CDR2 is SQSDAQ. Here the CDR3 reads CASSDTQDTQNIQYF. For the CDR3, the DNA is TGTGCCAGCAGCGACACACAGGATACGCAAAACATTCAGTACTTC.

As concerns this clonotype: One end of the junction varies from germline; a read error may be responsible. V gene TRBV7-6 combines with J gene TRBJ2-3; TRBD1 might be the D (7 bases). The end of the DNA aligns better with TRBJ2-5, so the J call may be wrong. The germline V gene encodes CDR1 SGHVS and CDR2 FNYEAQ. There are 14 residues in the CDR3. DNA of the CDR3: TGTGCTAGCAGCATCACTCAGGGGGGAGAGACCCAGTACTTC. It specifies CASSITQGGETQYF.

V gene TRBV24-1 combines with J gene TRBJ1-2; D remains unclear. Germline V CDR1 and CDR2: KGHDR, SFDVKD. Trimming pared 6 bases from V and 8 bases from J, leaving 12 bases between. This CDR3 region has 12 residues. CDR3 sequence: CATSYGPGGYTF. CDR3 coding DNA: TGTGCCACCAGTTACGGACCAGGAGGCTACACCTTC.

The chain has TRBV12-3 or TRBV12-4 and TRBJ2-7; D uncertain. The DNA end favors TRBJ2-5, so the J call may be wrong. The CDR3 length is 13 residues. The DNA for the CDR3 is TGTGCCAGCAGTTTATCGATGAAAGAGACCCAGTACTTC. It encodes CASSLSMKETQYF.

The V gene is TRBV6-1, the J gene TRBJ2-1; the D is unclear. Trimming took off 5 bases at V and 0 bases at J, with 11 bases between the two ends. CDR1 is MNHNS, CDR2 SASEGT, per germline. The CDR3 length is 15 residues. CDR3 amino acids: CASSYGESSYNEQFF. The CDR3 coding sequence is TGTGCCAGCAGTTACGGTGAAAGCTCCTACAATGAGCAGTTCTTC.

The V call is TRBV7-3, the J call TRBJ2-3; D is undetermined. V was trimmed by 4 bases and J by 6 bases, leaving 8 bases between them. The length of the CDR3 is 12 residues. CDR1 and CDR2 from the germline V gene are SGHTA and FQGTGA. CDR3 nucleotide sequence: TGTGCCAGCAGCTCCTACGGGGATACGCAGTATTTT. Amino acids: CASSSYGDTQYF.

This clonotype has a single count. V and J are TRBV6-5 and TRBJ2-5, with D perhaps matching TRBD2 (5 bases). The end of the DNA fits TRBJ2-1 better, so the J call may be wrong. The CDR3 is made up of 13 amino acids. The germline V gene has CDR1 MNHEY and CDR2 SVGAGI. CDR3 in amino acids: CASSPSLNNEQFF. CDR3 in DNA: TGTGCCAGCAGTCCTAGCCTCAACAATGAGCAGTTCTTC.

This clonotype occurred many times. This rearrangement joins TRBV11-3 to TRBJ2-1; TRBD1 matches 9 bases. Trimming cost V 5 bases and J 4 bases; bases outside gene matches: 9. The CDR3 consists of 16 residues. Germline CDR1 SGHNT, CDR2 YENEEA. CDR3 sequence (DNA): TGTGCCAGCAGCCCGCGACAGGGACAGGGATACAATGAGCAGTTCTTC. It is translated as CASSPRQGQGYNEQFF.

Only a few counts were recorded for this clonotype. This chain connects TRBV7-9 to TRBJ2-1; D is unresolved. Trimming shortened V by 0 bases and J by 6 bases, and 9 bases separated the two germline ends. Germline CDR1 and CDR2: SEHNR and FQNEAQ (reference sequence). This CDR3 contains 14 residues. CDR3 in DNA: TGTGCCAGCAGCTTAGCGGGAAAGGTCAATGAGCAGTTCTTC. This codes for CASSLAGKVNEQFF.

The chain is built from TRBV7-8 and TRBJ2-5; TRBD1 might be the D (5 bases). The J call could be wrong; TRBJ1-1 is a better fit for the DNA end. Germline loops: CDR1 SGHVS, CDR2 FQNEAQ. The CDR3 runs 15 residues. CDR3 sequence: CASSLMQGVGPEAFF. The CDR3, as DNA: TGTGCCAGCAGCTTGATGCAGGGCGTTGGGCCTGAAGCTTTCTTT.

V gene TRBV7-8 combines with J gene TRBJ2-7; 8 bases map to TRBD1. V trimming: 3 bases; J trimming: 4 bases; junction bases outside the gene matches: 8. The CDR3 consists of 15 residues. Germline V gene sequence: CDR1 SGHVS, CDR2 FQNEAQ. As DNA, the CDR3 is TGTGCCAGCAGCTTCCCGACAGGGGTCACATACGAGCAGTACTTC. This encodes CASSFPTGVTYEQYF.

This clonotype was observed a few times. The CDR3 loop is CASSSPERTSTIEQFF. The CDR3, as DNA: TGTGCCAGCAGCTCCCCCGAAAGGACTAGCACAATTGAGCAGTTCTTC. This chain uses TRBV7-2 with TRBJ2-1; 8 nucleotides align to TRBD2. The CDR3 is 16 residues long. CDR1 and CDR2 from the germline V gene are SGHTA and FQGNSA. V gave up 4 bases and J gave up 9 bases; unmatched junction bases: 14.

The chain combines TRBV7-8 with TRBJ2-5; TRBD2 matches 8 bases. The J call may be incorrect, as the DNA end agrees better with TRBJ2-1. The CDR3 sequence is 16 residues long. CDR1 and CDR2 (germline): SGHVS, FQNEAQ. The CDR3 nucleotides are TGTGCCAGCAGCTTAGCGAGCGGGAGATCCTACAATGAGCAGTTCTTC. Amino acids: CASSLASGRSYNEQFF.

The rearrangement links TRBV12-3 or TRBV12-4 to TRBJ2-3; D might be TRBD2 (6 bases). Between the trimmed V and J ends, which lost 6 bases and 4 bases, there was a span of 8 bases. The CDR3 is 12 amino acids. The CDR3 nucleotides are TGTGCCAGCAGCCGACTAGCAGATACGCAGTATTTT. Protein: CASSRLADTQYF.

This clonotype was seen only a few times. This chain uses TRBV7-8 with TRBJ2-7, with TRBD2 matching 11 bases. The CDR3 has 14 amino acids. Trimming cost V 1 base and J 7 bases; bases outside gene matches: 3. The V gene's germline CDR1 is SGHVS and CDR2 FQNEAQ. Written as DNA, the CDR3 is TGTGCCAGCAGCTTAGTAGCGGGAGGGCTTGAGCAGTACTTC. Amino acid sequence: CASSLVAGGLEQYF.

This chain joins TRBV5-3 and TRBJ2-1; weak D call: TRBD1 (6 bases). TRBV5-3 is an ORF, and what it does is uncertain. V gave up 8 bases and J gave up 3 bases, with 15 bases separating them. The CDR3 spans 14 residues. The CDR3 spells CASSRGQSYNEQFF. As DNA, the CDR3 is TGTGCCAGCAGCCGTGGACAGAGCTACAATGAGCAGTTCTTC.

The rearrangement joins TRBV6-1 to TRBJ2-6; 9 nucleotides align to TRBD1. Near its end, the DNA agrees better with TRBJ2-7, so the J call may be wrong. The CDR3 runs to 13 residues. CDR1 is MNHNS, CDR2 SASEGT, per germline. The CDR3, as DNA: TGTGCCAGCAAGCATGGACAGGGGTACGAGCAGTACTTC. Amino acids: CASKHGQGYEQYF.

Sample share makes this clonotype medium-sized. The chain carries TRBV11-2 and TRBJ2-5, with 7 bases fitting TRBD2. The CDR3 extends over 17 amino acids. V trimming: 1 base; J trimming: 4 bases; junction bases outside the gene matches: 12. Per germline, CDR1 SGHAT and CDR2 FQNNGV. The DNA of the CDR3 is TGTGCCAGCAGCTTAGGAAATAGCGGGCTTGGTTCAGAGACCCAGTACTTC. Its translation: CASSLGNSGLGSETQYF.

The V and J genes are TRBV7-2 and TRBJ2-4; D is possibly TRBD2 (6 bases). The J call may be in error: the DNA end matches TRBJ2-7 better. This CDR3 contains 12 residues. Germline V gene lookup returns CDR1 SGHTA and CDR2 FQGNSA. The CDR3 DNA is TGTGCCAGCAGCTTATTGGGGGGCGAGCAGTACTTC. As protein: CASSLLGGEQYF.

Comments on this clonotype: It may be a read error: a sequence one base away is much more abundant. The chain joins TRBV7-8 to TRBJ2-3, with D unclear. Germline values: CDR1 SGHVS, CDR2 FQNEAQ. The CDR3 sequence is 17 residues long. CDR3 sequence reads: CASSSRAFARSTDTKYF. CDR3 nucleotides: TGTGCCAGCAGCTCCCGGGCATTCGCGCGGTCCACAGATACGAAGTATTTT.